Below, one T cell receptor (beta chain) is given with its context. The protocol was immunoSEQ multiplex PCR, while the TCRdb copy is restricted to in-frame clones and leaves out a portion. This table has fewer than 250,000 clones, 85% to 90% appearing once. Trimming removed 5 bases at V and 10 bases at J, with 12 bases between. The length of the CDR3 is 13 residues. CDR1 SEHNR and CDR2 FQNEAQ come from the germline V gene (reference sequence). The participants were between 18 and 89 years old and came from roughly 24 US areas. Each participant's cohort was designated according to participant-reported clinical history. This record comes from a study of blood T cell repertoires in COVID-19. Study at large: T cells, B-cell-depleted T cells, or PBMCs provided the cDNA or gDNA that served as material.

This chain uses TRBV7-9 with TRBJ1-6; D possibly corresponds to TRBD1 (6 bases). The sample comprised PBMCs or T cells enriched from blood (not recorded which). This TCR was recovered from a man between 50 and 59 years old who had been exposed to COVID-19. CDR3 sequence reads: CASSPPGGSPLHF. CDR3 nucleotide sequence: TGTGCCAGCAGCCCCCCTGGGGGCTCACCCCTCCACTTT.